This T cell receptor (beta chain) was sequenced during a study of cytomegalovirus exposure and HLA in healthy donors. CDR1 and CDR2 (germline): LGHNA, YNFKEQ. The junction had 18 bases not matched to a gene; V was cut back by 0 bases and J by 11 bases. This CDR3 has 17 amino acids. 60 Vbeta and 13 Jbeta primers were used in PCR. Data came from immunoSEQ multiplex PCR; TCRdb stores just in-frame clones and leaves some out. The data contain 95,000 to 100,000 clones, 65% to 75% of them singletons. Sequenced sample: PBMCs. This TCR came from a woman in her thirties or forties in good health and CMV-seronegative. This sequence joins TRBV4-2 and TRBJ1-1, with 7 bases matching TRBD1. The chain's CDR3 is CASSQDEWNFGTAAAFF. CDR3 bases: TGTGCCAGCAGCCAAGATGAGTGGAACTTTGGGACAGCCGCGGCTTTCTTT.